This TCR beta chain was captured by sequencing in a study of blood T cell repertoires in COVID-19. Study information: Italy, Spain and the United States were the sources of the convalescent and acute COVID-19 samples. Sources were T cells, B-cell-depleted T cells, or PBMCs; the material itself was cDNA or gDNA.

The CDR3 length is 16 residues. With 3 bases removed from V and 2 bases from J, the gap between germline ends came to 14 bases. Germline V gene data show CDR1 as LGHNA and CDR2 as YNFKEQ. It was during active infection that Seattle patients were enrolled and then longitudinally followed. Per the original data handling: Scientists estimated how many nucleated cells there were by amplifying reference gene primers. The method was immunoSEQ multiplex PCR; TCRdb's version includes in-frame clones alone and lacks a portion of them. V and J calls and clone size are copied from that table; D and trimming were computed from the DNA. The sample contains roughly 60,000 clones, less than 90% of which appear only once.

The gene calls are TRBV4-2 and TRBJ2-1, with a possible D match to TRBD1 (6 bases). Material: peripheral blood. This clonotype was obtained from a man aged 60 to 75 with COVID-19, enrolled during active disease. Here the CDR3 DNA reads TGTGCCAGCAGCCAGGGGGCAGCCGACCCCTACAATGAGCAGTTCTTC. Residues: CASSQGAADPYNEQFF.